Given below is one TCR beta chain in context. A Seattle source enrolled patients during active infection and followed them longitudinally. The CDR3 consists of 13 residues. With 4 bases clipped from V and 13 bases from J, the junction kept 13 bases outside the gene matches. CDR1 is SGHKS and CDR2 is YYEKEE in the germline V gene (reference sequence). This record belongs to a study of blood T cell repertoires in COVID-19. Across the study: Sites in the United States, Italy and Spain provided acute and convalescent COVID-19 samples.

Using immunoSEQ multiplex PCR, the repertoire was profiled, and TCRdb retains in-frame clones only, with some absent. The sample has approximately 120,000 clones; 81% are singletons. The rearrangement joins TRBV5-5 to TRBJ1-2; 7 bases line up with TRBD1. The sample consisted of peripheral blood. The source is a man aged 25 to 40 with COVID-19, enrolled during active disease. CDR3 region: CASSRDSGFLATF. The CDR3, as DNA: TGTGCCAGCAGCCGGGACAGCGGTTTTCTTGCCACCTTC. Full variable domain (remainder filled in from reference TRBV5-5 and TRBJ1-2): DAGVTQSPTHLIKTRGQQVTLRCSPISGHKSVSWYQQVLGQGPQFIFQYYEKEERGRGNFPDRFSARQFPNYSSELNVNALLLGDSALYLCASSRDSGFLATFGSGTRLTVV.